This T cell receptor beta chain came from a study of a mutant IDH1 vaccine in newly diagnosed glioma (dated by TCRdb to about 2021). Background for the entire study: Patients received eight vaccinations in weeks 1, 3, 5, 7, 11, 15, 19 and 23, corresponding to visits V03 through V10. Longitudinal TCRB deep sequencing was performed for about two dozen treated patients wherever samples were available for exploratory analyses. Before enrollment, patients had received standard therapy of radiotherapy alone, temozolomide alone, or radiochemotherapy with temozolomide; most received the combination. Vaccination was initiated 4-6 weeks after radiotherapy alone, or concurrently with temozolomide cycles in the chemotherapy-containing groups. Peripheral blood was collected at six visits: V03 (baseline), V05, V07, V10, V12 and V13. Of the approximately 33 patients who were treated, about 60% were male and roughly 38% were female, and the mean age was around 40 years.

What the work shows at the level of the full study, not this receptor alone: Pseudoprogression appeared unrelated to alterations in the top peripheral T cell clonotypes detected by TCRB sequencing. Immune responses induced by the vaccine were seen in approximately 92% of patients across multiple MHC alleles. The authors noted that analyses of patient blood samples could not be reproduced because of sample limitations. Availability determined which PBMC samples were chosen for TCRB deep sequencing.

Note on this clone: The specificity of this receptor is unknown. Per-nucleotide qualities are absent, and no much larger clonotype sits a single base away.

V is pared back by 2 bases and J by 0 bases, with 15 bases lying between the germline termini. The CDR3 starts with the cysteine, ends with the phenylalanine, and has 17 residues. This entry keeps only the CDR3 DNA: 51 bases, framed from base 1. Reading the germline V gene gives CDR1 SGHDT and CDR2 YYEEEE. The library was generated by the immunoSEQ multiplex PCR assay. The hsTCRB Kit was used according to the manufacturer's protocol to amplify rearranged TCR beta chain sequences. TCRB libraries were sequenced on an Illumina MiSeq. The authors' analysis ran thus. Demultiplexing, trimming and gene mapping were performed with the kit vendor's proprietary platform. This is the immuneACCESS table as TCRdb keeps it, with only in-frame sequences that have V and J called. A part of the clones is gone; compared with another copy, unresolved V genes explain less than half, and the rest is unexplained. D and trimming were read from the DNA, whereas the V and J calls and clone size are those reported in that table. The sample table records roughly 30,000 clones; around four fifths of these occur just once. The ten top clones hold roughly 22% of the sample.

The time point tag for this specimen amounts to: week 11, during vaccination. Each vaccine dose was 300 ug of a 20-mer mutant IDH1 peptide in Montanide, given subcutaneously with topical imiquimod. All donors had newly diagnosed IDH1-mutant astrocytomas of WHO grade 3 or 4 that showed loss of nuclear ATRX. The samples were drawn from NOA16, a multicentre, single-arm, open-label phase I trial in Germany that tested a mutant IDH1 peptide vaccine in humans for the first time. Genomic DNA for TCRB sequencing was isolated from EDTA blood with the DNeasy Blood and Tissue Kit. The sequence came from a man aged 25-45 years with glioma. The source material was PBMCs, sampled from a glioma patient whose treatment included an IDH1 peptide vaccine. The chain is encoded by TRBV5-6 joined to TRBJ2-1; perhaps TRBD2 is the D gene, with 6 bases matching. CDR3 sequence: CASSFFTGALSYNEQFF. The DNA sequence reads TGTGCCAGCAGCTTTTTTACGGGAGCCCTCTCCTACAATGAGCAGTTCTTC.